Listed below are T cell receptor beta chains from one sample, sequenced in a study of human T cells and chemical hapten exposure. One entry per CDR3 protein, called by TCRdb with MiXCR from the RACE reads. The sample lists approximately 100,000 distinct CDR3 sequences; roughly 10% were seen once. Material: whole blood, obtained in connection with sensitization to the hapten diphenylcyclopropenone (DPC). The source is a woman aged 40 to 50 with alopecia areata. Some clones in this sample may be carry-over from other donors' samples. CDR3s include the opening cysteine and the closing phenylalanine or tryptophan.

>TRBJ1-2|TRBV3-1
CASSHPGGDYGYTF
>TRBJ1-4|TRBV6-5
CASSYRGGNEKLFF
>TRBJ2-5|TRBV12-3/TRBV12-4
CASSPQRGETYQETQYF
>TRBJ2-7|TRBV19
CASSYTPRVRNEQYF
>TRBJ2-5|TRBV28
CASSLDSQETQYF
>TRBJ2-5|TRBV5-1
CASSSGLRGAGETQYF
>TRBJ2-3|TRBV29-1
CSVYPGRGTQYF
>TRBJ2-5|TRBV4-1
CASSLDRTAKTQYF
>TRBJ2-5|TRBV5-4
CASSPDGWIETQYF
>TRBJ1-5|TRBV10-3
CAISAGTGGAGQPQHF
>TRBJ1-1|TRBV20-1
CSASRRFNTEAFF
>TRBJ2-7|TRBV6-2/TRBV6-3
CASSGEGNEQYF
>TRBJ2-3|TRBV2
CASTPTTTTTTDTQYF
>TRBJ2-1|TRBV6-2/TRBV6-3
CASRLWNEQFF
>TRBJ2-7|TRBV4-3
CASSQELGGAYEQYF
>TRBJ2-1|TRBV7-8
CASSLGAGGGYNAQFF
>TRBJ2-3|TRBV4-1
CASSQVRTMVDTQYF
>TRBJ1-5|TRBV20-1
CSARDWAYQPQHF
>TRBJ2-3|TRBV4-3
CASSQNLGPAADTQYF
>TRBJ2-3|TRBV12-3/TRBV12-4
CASSPQRGGRSDTQYF
>TRBJ1-1|TRBV18
CASSRGEGPNTEAFF
>TRBJ1-4|TRBV18
CASSPNLPTEKLFF
>TRBJ2-2|TRBV27
CASSLPPENTGELFF
>TRBJ2-1|TRBV6-2/TRBV6-3
CASSPHLGGTRSYNEQFF
>TRBJ2-4|TRBV3-1
CASSQVGFGNIQYF
>TRBJ1-1|TRBV5-6
CASSSGSTEAFF
>TRBJ2-1|TRBV12-3/TRBV12-4
CASSPPNNEQFF
>TRBJ1-1|TRBV10-1
CASSAGTGEVYTEAFF
>TRBJ2-7|TRBV6-6
CASRPQGGDYEQYF
>TRBJ2-7|TRBV27
CASSLDGLARDEQYF
>TRBJ2-1|TRBV11-2
CASRRDNSYNEQFF
>TRBJ2-3|TRBV20-1
CSLAGTTDTQYF
>TRBJ2-7|TRBV12-3/TRBV12-4
CASSLAGGGSYEQYF
>TRBJ1-5|TRBV19
CASRSVGQPQHF
>TRBJ2-4|TRBV6-5
CASTGENIQYF
>TRBJ2-3|TRBV7-3
CASSSTAGTGDYSSTDTQYF
>TRBJ2-3|TRBV25-1
CASSEGVRGALTDTQYF
>TRBJ2-1|TRBV30
CAWSGDRNYNEQFF
>TRBJ2-2|TRBV6-5
CASSSGTSGGIAGELFF
>TRBJ2-3|TRBV4-3
CASSQDGGTDTQYF
>TRBJ2-5|TRBV11-2
CASSSTSQETQYF
>TRBJ1-4|TRBV20-1
CSARPAGRSNEKLFF
>TRBJ2-1|TRBV2
CVETGLAGISSYNEQFF
>TRBJ1-5|TRBV2
CASSFTSQDNQPQHF
>TRBJ1-1|TRBV6-5
CASTDRNTGTEAFF
>TRBJ2-1|TRBV28
CASSHQKSSYNEQFF
>TRBJ2-1|TRBV4-3
CASSQGVGEQFF
>TRBJ1-4|TRBV12-3/TRBV12-4
CASSLSGGGRATNEKLFF